The text below deals with one TCR beta chain. Its antigen remains unknown. MiXCR, run by TCRdb on the 5' RACE reads, gives a single entry per CDR3 protein. Of more than 300,000 distinct CDR3 sequences listed, 20% to 25% are singletons. CDR3 length: 17 residues. Germline V lookup: CDR1 SGHRS, CDR2 YFSETQ. V was pared by 0 bases and J by 0 bases, with 3 bases of the junction left unmatched. This entry comes from a study of T-cell memory formation after mild COVID-19. Broader study findings: Among clones peaking at day 37 in the second wave, SARS-CoV-2 specificity remained unconfirmed.

The chain is built from TRBV5-1 and TRBJ2-4, with TRBD2 matching 10 bases. The specimen sequenced was PBMCs or a T cell subset sorted from them (not recorded which). The TCR sequence derives from a young man who had mild COVID-19 (a few samples of this study predate the infection). Cell type and time point are not known. The CDR3 nucleotides are TGCGCCAGCAGCTTGGCCTTAGCGGGGGGAGCCAAAAACATTCAGTACTTC. Protein product: CASSLALAGGAKNIQYF.